Shown below are 22 T cell receptor beta chains from a single sample sequenced in a study of blood T cell repertoires in COVID-19. Sequencing used immunoSEQ multiplex PCR; TCRdb keeps in-frame clones, though not all of them. The profile shows tens of thousands of clones, 75% to 95% of them singletons. Sequenced material: peripheral blood. These receptors were obtained from a man older than 75 with acute or convalescent COVID-19.

The rearrangement links TRBV3-1 (or the pseudogene TRBV3-2) to TRBJ1-3; 8 nucleotides agree with TRBD1. The germline gives CDR1 LGHDT, CDR2 YNNKEL (reference sequence). The CDR3 is made up of 16 amino acids. V was clipped by 1 base and J by 3 bases; unmatched bases: 5. CDR3 sequence: CASSQVPGGLGNTIYF. The CDR3 nucleotides are TGTGCCAGCAGCCAAGTGCCAGGGGGCCTTGGAAACACCATATATTTT.

The chain is built from TRBV5-1 and TRBJ2-7; TRBD1 agrees at 7 bases. This CDR3 contains 15 residues. Per germline, CDR1 SGHRS and CDR2 YFSETQ. V lost 2 bases to trimming and J lost 3 bases; unmatched junction nucleotides: 8. The CDR3 DNA reads TGCGCCAGCAGCTTTTCCCGGGACAGCCACTACGAGCAGTACTTC. It encodes CASSFSRDSHYEQYF.

The chain links TRBV6-5 to TRBJ2-7; 9 positions match TRBD1. The V and J ends lost 6 bases and 0 bases, in that order; junction bases with no gene match: 3. This CDR3 is built from 14 residues. In germline, CDR1 is MNHEY, CDR2 SVGAGI. CDR3 bases: TGTGCCAGCAGCCGGGACAGGGCCTCCTACGAGCAGTACTTC. It encodes CASSRDRASYEQYF.

Only a few counts were recorded for this clone. DNA for the CDR3: TGTGCCAGCAGTCCCGGGACTAGCGGGGGGGCGGAGACCCAGTACTTC. It specifies CASSPGTSGGAETQYF. The chain couples TRBV6-2 or TRBV6-3 to TRBJ2-5, with 16 bases lining up with TRBD2. The V gene end was trimmed by 5 bases and the J gene end by 5 bases; junction bases not matched to a gene: 5. Germline V CDR1 and CDR2: MNHEY, SVGEGT. The CDR3 totals 16 residues.

The chain combines TRBV7-6 with TRBJ1-1; unclear D gene. The CDR3 runs 13 residues. The germline V and J ends were trimmed by 5 bases and 1 base, with 8 bases remaining between them. The germline V gene encodes CDR1 SGHVS and CDR2 FNYEAQ. CDR3 loop: CASSITQNTEAFF. CDR3 sequence (DNA): TGTGCCAGCAGCATTACACAGAACACTGAAGCTTTCTTT.

This chain connects TRBV12-3 or TRBV12-4 to TRBJ1-1; D is undetermined. The CDR3 has 11 amino acids. Trimming pared 6 bases from V and 2 bases from J, leaving 4 bases between. The CDR3 coding sequence is TGTGCCAGCAGACATAACACTGAAGCTTTCTTT. Its protein product is CASRHNTEAFF.

This chain links TRBV3-1 (or the pseudogene TRBV3-2) with TRBJ2-1, with D possibly matching TRBD2 (5 bases). CDR3 length: 13 amino acids. V was shortened by 2 bases and J by 7 bases, with 9 bases between the two germline ends. The V gene's germline CDR1 is LGHDT and CDR2 YNNKEL (reference sequence). This CDR3 is CASSQPGYNEQFF. The DNA of the CDR3 is TGTGCCAGCAGCCAACCGGGGTATAATGAGCAGTTCTTC.

The V call is TRBV20-1, the J call TRBJ1-4; D remains ambiguous. Germline lookup yields CDR1 DFQATT and CDR2 SNEGSKA (reference sequence). This CDR3 has 12 amino acids. Trimming stripped 3 bases from V and 4 bases from J, with 6 bases between. DNA for the CDR3: TGCAGTGCTAGTCAGGTTAATGAAAAACTGTTTTTT. Translating gives CSASQVNEKLFF.

The V gene is TRBV21-1, the J gene TRBJ2-1; TRBD2 was called by the table and not checked on the DNA. TRBV21-1 has pseudogene status. The CDR3 extends over 19 amino acids. The CDR3 sequence: CASSKVLAGGPERYNEQFF. CDR3 coding DNA: TGTGCCAGCAGCAAAGTTCTAGCGGGGGGGCCGGAGAGGTACAATGAGCAGTTCTTC.

In DNA, the CDR3 is TGTGCCAGCAGCTGGGGACAGACCTACGAGCAGTACTTC. Translated: CASSWGQTYEQYF. The rearrangement links TRBV7-8 to TRBJ2-7, with 7 bases identical to TRBD1. The germline gives CDR1 SGHVS, CDR2 FQNEAQ. With V trimmed by 4 bases and J by 2 bases, 2 bases remained unmatched. The CDR3 loop spans 13 amino acids.

This rearrangement joins TRBV6-1 to TRBJ2-3; TRBD2 matches 7 bases. The germline CDR1 and CDR2 sequences are MNHNS and SASEGT. The CDR3 contains 18 residues. The V gene end was trimmed by 0 bases and the J gene end by 0 bases; junction bases not matched to a gene: 9. The CDR3, as DNA: TGTGCCAGCAGTGAAGCGGGAGCTAGCGGACCTAGCACAGATACGCAGTATTTT. Translated, it gives CASSEAGASGPSTDTQYF.

As DNA, the CDR3 is TGTGTACCGGGACAGGGGTTGCCAGATACGCAGTATTTT. Translating it yields CVPGQGLPDTQYF. V is TRBV6-4 and J is TRBJ2-3; 10 nucleotides match TRBD1. The CDR3 has 13 amino acids. Per germline, CDR1 MRHNA and CDR2 SNTAGT.

This chain joins TRBV9 and TRBJ1-2; D ambiguous. This CDR3 is built from 14 residues. The germline V and J ends were trimmed by 0 bases and 4 bases, with 10 bases remaining between them. The germline CDR1 and CDR2 sequences are SGDLS and YYNGEE. CDR3: CASSVVADPYGYTF. CDR3 nucleotides: TGTGCCAGCAGCGTAGTAGCGGACCCCTATGGCTACACCTTC.

The V and J genes are TRBV7-2 and TRBJ2-5, with 7 bases aligning to TRBD1. Trimming at V came to 5 bases and at J to 4 bases, leaving 10 bases not matched to a gene. Germline V gives CDR1 SGHTA, CDR2 FQGNSA. CDR3 size: 15 residues. This chain's CDR3 is CASSPPAPGGETQYF. As DNA, the CDR3 is TGTGCCAGCAGCCCCCCGGCCCCAGGGGGAGAGACCCAGTACTTC.

This clone occurred once. The V call is TRBV30, the J call TRBJ1-4; TRBD1 matches at 8 bases. This CDR3 region has 14 residues. The ends lost 3 bases at V and 8 bases at J; junction bases unmatched: 8. Germline V CDR1 and CDR2: GTSNPN, SVGIG (reference sequence). In DNA, the CDR3 is TGTGCCTGGAGCCGGGCGGACAGGGTCGAAAAACTGTTTTTT. It codes for CAWSRADRVEKLFF.

V usage is TRBV12-3 or TRBV12-4 and J usage is TRBJ2-7; D unresolved. V was shortened by 3 bases and J by 1 base, with 7 bases between the two germline ends. The CDR3 loop spans 13 amino acids. The CDR3 protein is CASSFGQSYEQYF. CDR3 coding DNA: TGTGCCAGCAGTTTTGGGCAGTCCTACGAGCAGTACTTC.

The chain has TRBV3-1 (or the pseudogene TRBV3-2) and TRBJ2-2, with TRBD1 identical over 11 bases. The CDR3 consists of 16 residues. Germline assignment: CDR1 LGHDT and CDR2 YNNKEL (reference sequence). Trimming cost V 1 base and J 4 bases; bases outside gene matches: 2. DNA for the CDR3: TGTGCCAGCAGCCAAGGGACAGGGGGCGGCACCGGGGAGCTGTTTTTT. This translates into CASSQGTGGGTGELFF.

The genes are TRBV3-1 (or the pseudogene TRBV3-2) and TRBJ2-1; 12 positions agree with TRBD2. The V and J ends lost 1 base and 2 bases, in that order; junction bases with no gene match: 0. The CDR3 length is 16 residues. Germline V gene lookup returns CDR1 LGHDT and CDR2 YNNKEL (reference sequence). CDR3 protein: CASSQASGGAYNEQFF. The DNA for the CDR3 is TGTGCCAGCAGCCAAGCTAGCGGGGGGGCCTACAATGAGCAGTTCTTC.

The chain employs TRBV3-1 (or the pseudogene TRBV3-2) and TRBJ2-7; 8 nucleotides line up with TRBD1. Trimming at V came to 1 base and at J to 3 bases, leaving 5 bases not matched to a gene. The CDR3 runs to 15 residues. The germline V gene has CDR1 LGHDT and CDR2 YNNKEL (reference sequence). The CDR3 DNA sequence: TGTGCCAGCAGCCAAGCAACAGGGGGTTTCTACGAGCAGTACTTC. This codes for CASSQATGGFYEQYF.

The V and J genes are TRBV5-4 and TRBJ2-3, with TRBD2 matching over 8 bases. This CDR3 has 15 amino acids. CDR1 is SGHNT and CDR2 is YYREEE in the germline V gene (reference sequence). Germline trimming cut 4 bases from V and 5 bases from J; bases unmatched to any gene: 9. CDR3 sequence: CASSRSGGLGDTQYF. The CDR3 coding sequence is TGTGCCAGCAGCCGAAGCGGGGGTCTCGGAGATACGCAGTATTTT.

This clone was seen a single time. The chain links TRBV13 to TRBJ1-3; weak D call: TRBD1 (5 bases). Germline V lookup: CDR1 PRHDT, CDR2 FYEKMQ (reference sequence). The CDR3 consists of 17 residues. Trimming left V 4 bases short and J 3 bases short, with 19 bases between. The CDR3 bases are TGTGCCAGCAGCTCGGGGGGAGCCGGGTACGGTGGAAACACCATATATTTT. Translation: CASSSGGAGYGGNTIYF.

This clone was observed once. The chain employs TRBV19 and TRBJ2-7; 10 bases line up with TRBD1. The ends lost 6 bases at V and 3 bases at J; junction bases unmatched: 8. CDR1 LNHDA and CDR2 SQIVND come from the germline V gene (reference sequence). The CDR3 is 15 amino acids. The CDR3: CASSRSGTGDYEQYF. The CDR3 DNA is TGTGCCAGTAGCCGATCCGGGACAGGGGACTACGAGCAGTACTTC.